This TCR beta chain was sequenced during a study of metastatic and nonmetastatic thyroid tumors. Whole-study context: Repertoires from blood and tumor or nodule tissue of malignant and benign thyroid patients were compared.

Patients underwent thyroid surgery, and none had received any treatment before it. Germline V gene data show CDR1 as SNHLY and CDR2 as FYNNEI. The CDR3 contains 13 residues. This clone was seen a handful of times. This may arise from a read error, as a much more abundant clone is one base away. The same CDR3 is also encoded by other DNA sequences in this sample. TCRdb re-clonotyped the PCR reads via MiXCR. The sample shows about 85,000 clones, around 7.8% of them seen only once. Sequenced: blood. The clonotype comes from a female donor with papillary thyroid cancer or a benign thyroid nodule (not recorded which). Some clones in this sample may be carry-over from other donors' samples. The chain couples TRBV2 to TRBJ1-1; D is perhaps TRBD1 (5 bases). In nucleotides, the CDR3 is TGTGCCAGCAGTGGACAGTCTTCCACTGAGGCTTTCTTT. It specifies CASSGQSSTEAFF.